What follows are 8 T cell receptor beta chains derived from one specimen sequenced in a study of blood T cells in healthy people across ages. A second PCR, run for about 7 to 11 cycles, used a sample-barcoded 5' primer plus a J-beta primer mix. TCRdb re-called the 5' RACE reads through MiXCR, storing one row per CDR3 protein. The sample lists around 1,800,000 distinct CDR3 sequences; 39% were seen once. The sequenced sample was blood. These receptors were taken from a human donor in good health.

Note on this clonotype: This is likely a read error, given that the CDR3 carries no conserved phenylalanine or tryptophan at its end. This chain connects TRBV13 to TRBJ2-7; D gene unclear. Deletions cut 5 bases from V and 4 bases from J, with 18 bases between. There are 15 residues in the CDR3. Per the germline V gene, CDR1 is PRHDT and CDR2 is FYEKMQ (reference sequence). The CDR3 sequence is CASSPTGPTRYEQYL. The CDR3 bases are TGTGCCAGCAGCCCAACCGGCCCCACCCGGTACGAGCAGTACTTA.

The V call is TRBV9, the J call TRBJ2-7; D is ambiguous. V was clipped by 0 bases and J by 9 bases, with 13 bases between them. Germline V gene data show CDR1 as SGDLS and CDR2 as YYNGEE. This CDR3 contains 13 residues. The chain's CDR3 is CASSVGVGYRQYF. The CDR3 DNA follows: TGTGCCAGCAGCGTAGGGGTGGGCTATAGGCAGTACTTC. Complete variable domain (other parts from reference TRBV9 and TRBJ2-7): DSGVTQTPKHLITATGQRVTLRCSPRSGDLSVYWYQQSLDQGLQFLIQYYNGEERAKGNILERFSAQQFPDLHSELNLSSLELGDSALYFCASSVGVGYRQYFGPGTRLTVT.

This rearrangement joins TRBV5-5 to TRBJ1-2; no clear D gene. CDR1 SGHKS and CDR2 YYEKEE come from the germline V gene (reference sequence). There are 16 residues in the CDR3. Trimming pared 0 bases from V and 5 bases from J, leaving 17 bases between. The CDR3 here is CASSLAAISATYGYTF. In DNA form, the CDR3 reads TGTGCCAGCAGCTTGGCCGCGATATCAGCCACGTATGGCTACACCTTC.

This clonotype was observed a few times. The chain combines TRBV6-6 with TRBJ2-7; the match to TRBD2 covers 7 bases. The CDR3 has 15 amino acids. CDR1 and CDR2 from the germline V gene are MNHNY and SVGAGI (reference sequence). With 7 bases clipped from V and 3 bases from J, the junction kept 12 bases outside the gene matches. The CDR3 here is CASTWEGRPRYEQYF. In DNA form, the CDR3 reads TGTGCCAGCACCTGGGAGGGGAGACCCCGCTACGAGCAGTACTTC.

This clonotype was detected many times. J is TRBJ2-6 and V is TRBV5-1; D is possibly TRBD1 (6 bases). V lost 6 bases to trimming and J lost 1 base, with 14 bases between them. Per the germline V gene, CDR1 is SGHRS and CDR2 is YFSETQ. This CDR3 contains 16 residues. CDR3: CASTRDIFSGANVLTF. The CDR3 DNA reads as TGCGCCAGCACCCGGGACATCTTTTCTGGGGCCAACGTCCTGACTTTC.

The chain has TRBV20-1 and TRBJ2-1; possible D gene TRBD2, 6 bases. The CDR3 consists of 15 residues. Germline CDR1 DFQATT, CDR2 SNEGSKA (reference sequence). The ends were cut back, 3 bases at V and 5 bases at J, with 17 bases in the middle. The DNA of the CDR3 is TGCAGTGCTAGCTCCCCCAGGGCGGGGAACAATGAGCAGTTCTTC. Protein sequence: CSASSPRAGNNEQFF.

The genes are TRBV25-1 and TRBJ2-3; D tentatively fits TRBD1 or TRBD2 (6 bases each). The CDR3 loop spans 15 amino acids. V gave up 6 bases and J gave up 4 bases, with 17 bases separating them. Germline V gene data show CDR1 as MGHDK and CDR2 as SYGVNS. CDR3 bases: TGTGCCAGCAGCGTGAGGGGGGAGTTAGCAGATACGCAGTATTTT. This translates into CASSVRGELADTQYF.

V is TRBV7-2 and J is TRBJ1-2; D might be TRBD1 (5 bases). Per germline, CDR1 SGHTA and CDR2 FQGNSA. Trimming shortened V by 1 base and J by 7 bases, and 16 bases separated the two germline ends. The CDR3 extends over 15 amino acids. The CDR3 DNA follows: TGTGCCAGCAGCTTAGAAGGGGTTTGGGGGTCTGGCTACACCTTC. Protein: CASSLEGVWGSGYTF. Supplemented by reference TRBV7-2 and TRBJ1-2, the full variable domain reads GAGVSQSPSNKVTEKGKDVELRCDPISGHTALYWYRQSLGQGLEFLIYFQGNSAPDKSGLPSDRFSAERTGGSVSTLTIQRTQQEDSAVYLCASSLEGVWGSGYTFGSGTRLTVV.